This T cell receptor beta chain was documented in a study of beta chain features in type 1 diabetes. Across the whole study: Similarity in age, gender and cell yields was seen between patients and healthy donors. The study, taken as a whole, reports: Moderately but significantly shorter TCRB CDR3s were found in Type 1 diabetes patients in all four CD4+ subsets. The naive, central memory and Treg TCRB repertoires showed an apparent similarity that was greater among patients than among healthy donors.

Expressed TCRB transcripts got sequenced, as all isolated RNA was reverse transcribed. Sequencing used immunoSEQ multiplex PCR; TCRdb keeps in-frame clones, though not all of them. In the table there are some 270,000 clones, roughly 11% of which are singletons. A word on this clone: Its antigen is unknown.

The sample was naive CD4+ T cells from blood. The TCR comes from a man aged 30 to 39 with type 1 diabetes.

The CDR3 coding sequence is TGTGCCAGCAGTGGTTCTAGCGGTGGAGGCTCCTACGAGCAGTACTTC. It yields the protein CASSGSSGGGSYEQYF. This rearrangement joins TRBV2 to TRBJ2-7; the match to TRBD2 covers 7 bases. The V gene's germline CDR1 is SNHLY and CDR2 FYNNEI. J gave up 0 bases and V 4 bases, and 9 bases lay outside the gene matches. This CDR3 has 16 amino acids. Full variable domain (remainder filled in from reference TRBV2 and TRBJ2-7): EPEVTQTPSHQVTQMGQEVILRCVPISNHLYFYWYRQILGQKVEFLVSFYNNEISEKSEIFDDQFSVERPDGSNFTLKIRSTKLEDSAMYFCASSGSSGGGSYEQYFGPGTRLTVT.